Presented here are 10 T cell receptor beta chains from one specimen sequenced in a study of blood T cell repertoires in COVID-19. Profiling relied on immunoSEQ multiplex PCR, and the TCRdb table lists in-frame clones only, not all of them. The data show roughly 80,000 clones, 88% seen once. What was sequenced was peripheral blood. Receptors were obtained from a human donor in a cohort sampled during active COVID-19.

J is TRBJ2-2 and V is TRBV10-2; TRBD2 matches at 12 bases. CDR3 length: 15 residues. V gave up 6 bases and J gave up 5 bases; unmatched junction bases: 4. Germline CDR1 WSHSY, CDR2 SAAADI. For the CDR3, the DNA is TGCGCCAGCAGACTAGCGGGAGGACAAACCGGGGAGCTGTTTTTT. It is translated as CASRLAGGQTGELFF.

This clone has more than one count but fewer than ten. This chain joins TRBV27 and TRBJ1-5; maybe TRBD1 (5 bases). The V gene's germline CDR1 is MNHEY and CDR2 SMNVEV (reference sequence). This CDR3 has 13 residues. V shed 6 bases and J shed 7 bases, with 13 bases lying between them. CDR3: CASRRDFKQPQHF. The CDR3 region has the DNA TGTGCCAGCAGAAGGGACTTCAAGCAGCCCCAGCATTTT.

The rearrangement joins TRBV5-4 to TRBJ2-7; 9 bases agree with TRBD2. V shed 4 bases and J 1 base; nucleotides not matched to a gene: 3. The CDR3 spans 14 residues. Germline-derived CDR1 and CDR2 are SGHNT and YYREEE (reference sequence). For the CDR3, the DNA is TGTGCCAGCAGCAGCGCGGGGGGGTCCTACGAGCAGTACTTC. Its translation: CASSSAGGSYEQYF.

The chain couples TRBV19 to TRBJ2-1; 11 bases align to TRBD2. CDR3 size: 15 residues. Germline CDR1 is LNHDA and CDR2 is SQIVND (reference sequence). Trimming cost V 1 base and J 8 bases; bases outside gene matches: 4. The CDR3 DNA reads TGTGCCAGTAGTATAGCACTAGCGGGAGAGGATGAGCAGTTCTTC. It encodes CASSIALAGEDEQFF.

The chain couples TRBV4-1 to TRBJ1-1; D may be TRBD1 (5 bases). Trimming stripped 0 bases from V and 8 bases from J, with 22 bases between. Germline lookup yields CDR1 MGHRA and CDR2 YSYEKL. The CDR3 is 17 residues long. CDR3 coding DNA: TGCGCCAGCAGCCAAGACTGGCCCCACACTCAGGGACTCGAAGCTTTCTTT. It translates to CASSQDWPHTQGLEAFF.

This rearrangement joins TRBV25-1 to TRBJ1-4, with D possibly being TRBD1 (5 bases). This CDR3 spans 14 amino acids. Germline V CDR1 and CDR2: MGHDK, SYGVNS. V shed 2 bases and J shed 7 bases, with 11 bases lying between them. CDR3 DNA: TGTGCCAGCAGTGAACACCAGGGTTTTGAAAAACTGTTTTTT. It translates to CASSEHQGFEKLFF.

The chain is built from TRBV6-1 and TRBJ2-3, with a weak D call TRBD2 (6 bases). CDR1 MNHNS and CDR2 SASEGT come from the germline V gene. Between the trimmed V and J ends, which lost 3 bases and 1 base, there was a span of 14 bases. CDR3 size: 16 residues. CDR3 amino acids: CASSESPGGGTDTQYF. The CDR3 DNA follows: TGTGCCAGCAGTGAGTCCCCCGGCGGGGGCACAGATACGCAGTATTTT.

This chain uses TRBV19 with TRBJ2-1, with D possibly matching TRBD2 (7 bases). The germline V gene encodes CDR1 LNHDA and CDR2 SQIVND (reference sequence). Trimming shortened V by 8 bases and J by 4 bases, and 15 bases separated the two germline ends. CDR3 length: 14 residues. The CDR3 here is CASRGDTLYNEQFF. CDR3 nucleotide sequence: TGTGCCAGTCGGGGGGACACCTTATACAATGAGCAGTTCTTC.

V and J are TRBV28 and TRBJ1-2, with D possibly matching TRBD1 (5 bases). Germline values: CDR1 MDHEN, CDR2 SYDVKM. Trimming removed 5 bases from V and 8 bases from J, with 15 bases in between. The CDR3 length is 13 residues. CDR3 loop: CASSLNKGHGYTF. As DNA, the CDR3 is TGTGCCAGCAGTCTTAACAAGGGGCACGGCTACACCTTC.

The chain employs TRBV7-2 and TRBJ2-3; tentatively, D is TRBD2 (5 bases). Germline V gene data show CDR1 as SGHTA and CDR2 as FQGNSA. The CDR3 is 18 residues long. V gave up 0 bases and J gave up 0 bases, with 16 bases separating them. DNA for the CDR3: TGTGCCAGCAGCTTAGCTTCCGGGGTAGGGCCTAGCACAGATACGCAGTATTTT. It encodes CASSLASGVGPSTDTQYF.